This T cell receptor beta chain was recovered during a study of T cell responses to AZD1222 COVID-19 vaccine. Study at large: Pooled together were second doses at about 4 or about 12 weeks.

This clone was seen more than once but under ten times. The V gene's germline CDR1 is LNHDA and CDR2 SQIVND (reference sequence). The CDR3 consists of 12 residues. The V and J ends lost 4 bases and 4 bases respectively, with 5 bases between them. TCRdb's table, derived via immunoSEQ multiplex PCR, lists solely in-frame clones and lacks some. In the table there are 95,000 to 150,000 clones, over 80% of which are singletons. Sequencing was performed on peripheral blood, taken on day 0 of AZD1222 vaccination. The sequence was collected from an adult in good health. The rearrangement uses TRBV19 and TRBJ1-5; D is uncertain. CDR3 protein: CASSNVNQPQHF. CDR3 coding DNA: TGTGCCAGTAGTAACGTAAATCAGCCCCAGCATTTT.